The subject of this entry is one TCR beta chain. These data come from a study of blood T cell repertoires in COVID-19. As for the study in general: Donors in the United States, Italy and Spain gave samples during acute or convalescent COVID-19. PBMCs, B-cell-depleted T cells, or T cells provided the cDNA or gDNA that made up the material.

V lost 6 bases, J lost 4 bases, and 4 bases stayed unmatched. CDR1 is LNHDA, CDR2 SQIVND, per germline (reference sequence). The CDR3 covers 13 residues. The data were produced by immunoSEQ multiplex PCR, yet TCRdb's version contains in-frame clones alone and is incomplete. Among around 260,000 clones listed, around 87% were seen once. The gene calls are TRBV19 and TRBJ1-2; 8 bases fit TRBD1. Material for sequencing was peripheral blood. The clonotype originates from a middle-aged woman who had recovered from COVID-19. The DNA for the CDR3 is TGTGCCAGTAGAACGACAGGGGTCTATGGCTACACCTTC. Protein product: CASRTTGVYGYTF. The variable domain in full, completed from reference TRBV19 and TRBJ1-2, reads DGGITQSPKYLFRKEGQNVTLSCEQNLNHDAMYWYRQDPGQGLRLIYYSQIVNDFQKGDIAEGYSVSREKKESFPLTVTSAQKNPTAFYLCASRTTGVYGYTFGSGTRLTVV.